This T cell receptor (beta chain) emerged from a study of radiotherapy plus CTLA-4 blockade in lung cancer. The data were produced by immunoSEQ multiplex PCR, yet TCRdb's version contains in-frame clones alone and is incomplete. The sample contains some 90,000 clones, roughly 80% of which appear only once. V lost 4 bases to trimming and J lost 2 bases; unmatched junction nucleotides: 8. The CDR3 is made up of 15 amino acids. Per germline, CDR1 MNHEY and CDR2 SVGAGI. The chain is built from TRBV6-5 and TRBJ2-7; 7 nucleotides line up with TRBD1. This TCR came from a human donor with non-small cell lung cancer who had stable disease on radiotherapy plus ipilimumab. The material sequenced was peripheral blood, taken from a patient treated with radiotherapy plus ipilimumab. The CDR3 is CASSFEIQGAYEQYF. The CDR3 DNA reads as TGTGCCAGCAGTTTCGAAATCCAGGGGGCCTACGAGCAGTACTTC.